These 26 T cell receptor beta chains came from one sample sequenced in a study of blood T cell repertoires in COVID-19 (dated by TCRdb to between 2020 and 2021). Library preparation employed the immunoSEQ multiplex PCR assay. The clones in this table, taken by TCRdb from immuneACCESS, are in-frame only. Not every clone is retained; where verified, under half of the shortfall comes from an unresolved V gene, and the cause of the rest is unknown. The sample yields about 91,000 clones; about 81% were counted once. Clones ranked in the top ten supply approximately 25% of the sample. Sequenced: peripheral blood. The source of these receptors is an older man with acute or convalescent COVID-19.

The CDR3 here is CASSSGTAYTHNYGYTF. The CDR3 DNA sequence: TGTGCCAGCAGTTCCGGGACAGCGTATACCCATAACTATGGCTACACCTTC. This chain links TRBV28 with TRBJ1-2, with TRBD1 identical over 7 bases. In germline, CDR1 is MDHEN, CDR2 SYDVKM. Trimming removed 4 bases from V and 1 base from J; junction bases left unmatched: 12. The CDR3 spans 17 residues.

This chain joins TRBV28 and TRBJ2-1; D is ambiguous. Looked up from germline, CDR1 is MDHEN and CDR2 is SYDVKM. V lost 6 bases and J lost 9, with 18 bases in between. This CDR3 is 14 amino acids long. CDR3 nucleotides: TGTGCCAGCAGCTCCACCATAACAGTGGTTGAGCAGTTCTTC. This gives the protein CASSSTITVVEQFF.

This rearrangement joins TRBV19 to TRBJ2-2, with 7 positions matching TRBD1. Germline V gene data show CDR1 as LNHDA and CDR2 as SQIVND (reference sequence). The V and J ends lost 7 bases and 7 bases, in that order; junction bases with no gene match: 12. This CDR3 has 15 residues. The CDR3 here is CASTRGQGVVGELFF. DNA of the CDR3: TGTGCCAGTACCAGAGGCCAGGGGGTCGTCGGGGAGCTGTTTTTT.

The chain uses TRBV4-1 and TRBJ2-4, with TRBD1 identical over 7 bases. The CDR3 is 16 amino acids. With V trimmed by 6 bases and J by 0 bases, 8 bases remained unmatched. Germline CDR1 MGHRA, CDR2 YSYEKL. CDR3 DNA: TGCGCCAGCAGACCTGGACAGGACCTAGCCAAAAACATTCAGTACTTC. Translation: CASRPGQDLAKNIQYF.

V is TRBV4-2 and J is TRBJ2-1; D gene unclear. The CDR3 has 19 residues. Looked up from germline, CDR1 is LGHNA and CDR2 is YNFKEQ. The germline V and J ends were trimmed by 0 bases and 0 bases, with 18 bases remaining between them. CDR3 residues: CASSQEITQRLSSYNEQFF. CDR3 sequence (DNA): TGTGCCAGCAGCCAAGAAATAACTCAGCGTCTGAGCTCCTACAATGAGCAGTTCTTC.

This rearrangement joins TRBV5-5 to TRBJ2-7; D is perhaps TRBD1 (5 bases). The CDR3 covers 13 residues. Germline V gene data show CDR1 as SGHKS and CDR2 as YYEKEE (reference sequence). Trimming cost V 3 bases and J 9 bases, with 16 bases left between them. CDR3 in amino acids: CASSSNQGPWQYF. The CDR3 DNA reads as TGTGCCAGCAGCTCCAATCAGGGCCCGTGGCAGTACTTC.

This chain connects TRBV6-1 to TRBJ1-1; D possibly corresponds to TRBD1 (6 bases). The V end lost 4 bases, the J end lost 6 bases, and 24 bases lay between the germline ends. The germline CDR1 and CDR2 sequences are MNHNS and SASEGT. This CDR3 is built from 17 residues. In nucleotides, the CDR3 is TGTGCCAGCAGTGGGCTCGGGAGGGGGAACAGCTTTCCTGAAGCTTTCTTT. As protein: CASSGLGRGNSFPEAFF.

This clone has just one count. This chain uses TRBV6-5 with TRBJ1-2, with D possibly being TRBD1 (6 bases). V was pared by 0 bases and J by 4 bases, with 12 bases between. CDR3 size: 15 residues. Germline CDR1 MNHEY, CDR2 SVGAGI. The CDR3 DNA is TGTGCCAGCAGTTACTCGGTTCGGGGGGCCTATGGCTACACCTTC. It specifies CASSYSVRGAYGYTF.

The V gene is TRBV6-2 or TRBV6-3, the J gene TRBJ2-1; 8 positions agree with TRBD1. The CDR3 runs to 15 residues. The junction had 5 bases not matched to a gene; V was cut back by 2 bases and J by 5 bases. The germline CDR1 and CDR2 sequences are MNHEY and SVGEGT. This chain's CDR3 is CASSYGTGGNNEQFF. The CDR3, as DNA: TGTGCCAGCAGTTACGGGACAGGAGGAAACAATGAGCAGTTCTTC.

This chain joins TRBV6-5 and TRBJ1-2; no definite D call. Trimming removed 6 bases at V and 2 bases at J, with 7 bases between. Germline V gene lookup returns CDR1 MNHEY and CDR2 SVGAGI. CDR3 size: 12 residues. This CDR3 is CASRWENYGYTF. CDR3 DNA sequence: TGTGCCAGCAGATGGGAGAACTATGGCTACACCTTC.

The rearrangement uses TRBV5-1 and TRBJ1-4; the match to TRBD1 covers 7 bases. The CDR3 is 14 residues long. The trim removed 8 bases at V and 8 bases at J, leaving 12 bases unmatched. Looked up from germline, CDR1 is SGHRS and CDR2 is YFSETQ. The CDR3 DNA follows: TGCGCCAGTCAATTAGGGGGCGCAGGCGAAAAACTGTTTTTT. This gives the protein CASQLGGAGEKLFF.

This chain connects TRBV5-5 to TRBJ1-5; no firm D call. Germline V gives CDR1 SGHKS, CDR2 YYEKEE (reference sequence). V was clipped by 4 bases and J by 4 bases, with 9 bases between them. This CDR3 is 13 amino acids long. The CDR3 nucleotides are TGTGCCAGCAGCCAAGACGGGAATCAGCCCCAGCATTTT. Translating gives CASSQDGNQPQHF.

V and J are TRBV7-2 and TRBJ1-1, with D possibly TRBD1 on 5 matching bases. The V end lost 5 bases, the J end lost 4 bases, and 14 bases lay between the germline ends. The length of the CDR3 is 14 residues. Germline CDR1 and CDR2: SGHTA and FQGNSA. This chain's CDR3 is CASSPRAQGTEAFF. The CDR3 DNA sequence: TGTGCCAGCAGCCCTAGGGCCCAGGGCACTGAAGCTTTCTTT.

V is TRBV5-4 and J is TRBJ2-3, with D uncertain. The germline V and J ends were trimmed by 0 bases and 5 bases, with 10 bases remaining between them. CDR1 is SGHNT and CDR2 is YYREEE in the germline V gene (reference sequence). This CDR3 is built from 14 residues. CDR3 region: CASSLGIAVDTQYF. The CDR3 bases are TGTGCCAGCAGCTTGGGAATAGCCGTAGATACGCAGTATTTT. Looking up the rest from reference TRBV5-4 and TRBJ2-3 gives the full variable domain: ETGVTQSPTHLIKTRGQQVTLRCSSQSGHNTVSWYQQALGQGPQFIFQYYREEENGRGNFPPRFSGLQFPNYSSELNVNALELDDSALYLCASSLGIAVDTQYFGPGTRLTVL.

This clone was found a few times. The chain has TRBV28 and TRBJ1-3; D is ambiguous. The CDR3 spans 15 residues. Trimming pared 7 bases from V and 0 bases from J, leaving 13 bases between. Germline V CDR1 and CDR2: MDHEN, SYDVKM. The DNA for the CDR3 is TGTGCCAGCAACACGCCGGGAACCTCTGGAAACACCATATATTTT. Residues: CASNTPGTSGNTIYF.

This clone was picked up a small number of times. The rearrangement joins TRBV20-1 to TRBJ1-1; possibly TRBD1 for D (5 bases). Trimming shortened V by 3 bases and J by 5 bases, and 16 bases separated the two germline ends. The CDR3 extends over 14 amino acids. The germline gives CDR1 DFQATT, CDR2 SNEGSKA (reference sequence). CDR3 residues: CSASPWRGKTEAFF. In DNA form, the CDR3 reads TGCAGTGCTAGTCCTTGGAGGGGCAAAACTGAAGCTTTCTTT.

The J gene is TRBJ2-5, the V gene TRBV30; 8 nucleotides align to TRBD2. The trim removed 5 bases at V and 2 bases at J, leaving 7 bases unmatched. The CDR3 is 14 amino acids. The germline V gene encodes CDR1 GTSNPN and CDR2 SVGIG (reference sequence). The CDR3 here is CAWAGGPLQETQYF. The CDR3 nucleotides are TGTGCCTGGGCGGGAGGTCCGTTACAAGAGACCCAGTACTTC.

This clone was observed a few times. The CDR3 protein is CASSYSARERSYEQYF. The CDR3 DNA reads TGTGCCAGCAGTTACTCTGCGCGGGAGCGATCCTACGAGCAGTACTTC. The chain is built from TRBV6-6 and TRBJ2-7; 7 bases map to TRBD2. This CDR3 comprises 16 residues. Losses at the gene ends were 0 bases for V and 1 base for J; bases not matched to a gene: 6. The germline gives CDR1 MNHNY, CDR2 SVGAGI (reference sequence).

This sequence joins TRBV4-3 and TRBJ2-7; TRBD1 might be the D (6 bases). This CDR3 has 18 residues. V was clipped by 0 bases and J by 1 base, with 19 bases between them. Germline V CDR1 and CDR2: LGHNA, YSLEER. The DNA of the CDR3 is TGCGCCAGCAGCCAAGAGCCCCCTCCGGCAGGGGTATCCTACGAGCAGTACTTC. Protein: CASSQEPPPAGVSYEQYF.

This clone was seen a single time. The gene calls are TRBV27 and TRBJ1-5; 7 bases align to TRBD1. CDR1 is MNHEY, CDR2 SMNVEV, per germline (reference sequence). Trimming at V came to 6 bases and at J to 3 bases, leaving 5 bases not matched to a gene. The CDR3 is made up of 14 amino acids. CDR3 DNA sequence: TGTGCCAGCAGCTACAGGGGCTACAATCAGCCCCAGCATTTT. It translates to CASSYRGYNQPQHF.

V is TRBV28 and J is TRBJ2-1; 10 nucleotides align to TRBD2. Germline V CDR1 and CDR2: MDHEN, SYDVKM. CDR3 size: 13 residues. The junction had 7 bases not matched to a gene; V was cut back by 10 bases and J by 7 bases. The CDR3 DNA is TGTGCCATGAGCGGGAGGGCCCTTAATGAGCAGTTCTTC. It encodes CAMSGRALNEQFF.

The chain couples TRBV28 to TRBJ1-4, with D perhaps matching TRBD1 (5 bases). Trimming removed 3 bases from V and 7 bases from J, with 18 bases in between. The CDR3 is 16 residues long. Per the germline V gene, CDR1 is MDHEN and CDR2 is SYDVKM. The CDR3 DNA reads as TGTGCCAGCAGTTTTTATAAGCTAGGGGTGATTGAAAAACTGTTTTTT. Its protein is CASSFYKLGVIEKLFF.

The J gene is TRBJ1-5, the V gene TRBV3-1 (or the pseudogene TRBV3-2); 7 positions match TRBD1. Germline V gene data show CDR1 as LGHDT and CDR2 as YNNKEL (reference sequence). Germline trimming cut 0 bases from V and 6 bases from J; bases unmatched to any gene: 5. CDR3 length: 15 residues. This chain's CDR3 is CASSQDGQGVQPQHF. Here the CDR3 DNA reads TGTGCCAGCAGCCAAGATGGGCAGGGGGTTCAGCCCCAGCATTTT.

The chain couples TRBV3-1 (or the pseudogene TRBV3-2) to TRBJ2-7; 10 bases are a match to TRBD1. The CDR3 runs 14 residues. Germline V lookup: CDR1 LGHDT, CDR2 YNNKEL (reference sequence). V lost 4 bases to trimming and J lost 3 bases; unmatched junction nucleotides: 3. This chain's CDR3 is CASSRGTGVYEQYF. The CDR3 bases are TGTGCCAGCAGCCGCGGGACAGGGGTCTACGAGCAGTACTTC.

J is TRBJ1-5 and V is TRBV27; 9 nucleotides align to TRBD1. CDR3 length: 15 amino acids. From germline, CDR1 is MNHEY and CDR2 SMNVEV (reference sequence). V was pared by 3 bases and J by 5 bases, with 5 bases of the junction left unmatched. CDR3 residues: CASSLYRGLDQPQHF. The CDR3 region has the DNA TGTGCCAGCAGTTTGTACAGGGGGCTCGATCAGCCCCAGCATTTT.

This sequence joins TRBV11-2 and TRBJ2-2; no firm D call. The V gene's germline CDR1 is SGHAT and CDR2 FQNNGV. The CDR3 contains 13 residues. Trimming took off 4 bases at V and 7 bases at J, with 10 bases between the two ends. The CDR3, as DNA: TGTGCCAGCAGCTCTATATTTGACGGGGAGCTGTTTTTT. Its translation: CASSSIFDGELFF.